The 15 T cell receptor beta chains presented below share a single source sample, sequenced in a study of human T cells and chemical hapten exposure. The time point was: healthy volunteer bleed at 6 weeks. The starting material, unfractionated whole blood, was used for total RNA extraction. TCRdb re-called the RACE reads through MiXCR, storing one row per CDR3 protein. The data hold about 80,000 distinct CDR3 sequences, with roughly 7.9% observed a single time. Sequencing was done on a sample of whole blood. All receptors come from a female donor in good health. Some clones in this sample may be carry-over from other donors' samples.

This clonotype was observed many times. The chain links TRBV6-2 or TRBV6-3 to TRBJ2-7; 7 positions agree with TRBD1. V gave up 0 bases and J gave up 1 base; unmatched junction bases: 3. CDR3 size: 15 residues. Germline CDR1 reads MNHEY; CDR2 reads SVGEGT. CDR3 in amino acids: CASSYSGTASYEQYF. CDR3 coding DNA: TGTGCCAGCAGTTACTCGGGGACAGCATCCTACGAGCAGTACTTC.

This clonotype was observed a few times. The chain employs TRBV20-1 and TRBJ2-7; 8 bases line up with TRBD2. The germline V gene encodes CDR1 DFQATT and CDR2 SNEGSKA (reference sequence). The CDR3 consists of 18 residues. V lost 6 bases and J lost 0; bases outside the gene matches: 19. CDR3 in DNA: TGCAGTGCCCAGGGGCTCGGCGGGGGGATGCAAAGCTCCTACGAGCAGTACTTC. Its translation is CSAQGLGGGMQSSYEQYF.

This clonotype was picked up many times. The CDR3 spells CSVVRDAGTEAFF. In DNA, the CDR3 is TGCAGCGTAGTCCGGGACGCGGGCACTGAAGCTTTCTTT. The chain combines TRBV29-1 with TRBJ1-1; TRBD1 is a possible D gene (5 bases). CDR1 is SQVTM and CDR2 is ANQGSEA in the germline V gene. The germline V and J ends were trimmed by 6 bases and 4 bases, with 15 bases remaining between them. CDR3 length equals 13 residues.

This clonotype turned up a few times. This chain connects TRBV28 to TRBJ2-6, with D hard to call. Deletions cut 10 bases from V and 0 bases from J, with 10 bases between. The CDR3 is 14 amino acids. CDR1 MDHEN and CDR2 SYDVKM come from the germline V gene. Here the CDR3 DNA reads TGTGCCACAAAAAGAGGCTCTGGGGCCAACGTCCTGACTTTC. Encoded protein: CATKRGSGANVLTF.

This clonotype was recorded at least ten times. CDR3 residues: CSVEGGGQPQHF. CDR3 DNA: TGCAGCGTTGAAGGGGGGGGTCAGCCCCAGCATTTT. The V and J genes are TRBV29-1 and TRBJ1-5; possible D gene TRBD1, 5 bases. The CDR3 covers 12 residues. In germline, CDR1 is SQVTM, CDR2 ANQGSEA. Trimming removed 1 base at V and 6 bases at J, with 7 bases between.

This clonotype was recorded many times. The gene calls are TRBV20-1 and TRBJ1-1; 8 nucleotides match TRBD1. Germline V lookup: CDR1 DFQATT, CDR2 SNEGSKA (reference sequence). CDR3 length: 17 residues. Trimming cost V 3 bases and J 0 bases; bases outside gene matches: 12. The CDR3 bases are TGCAGTGCTAGCCCGACGGACAGGGTCCTCATGAACACTGAAGCTTTCTTT. Amino acids: CSASPTDRVLMNTEAFF.

At least ten counts were recorded for this clonotype. The chain links TRBV10-3 to TRBJ2-3; maybe TRBD1 (7 bases). Trimming shortened V by 4 bases and J by 1 base, and 12 bases separated the two germline ends. Looked up from germline, CDR1 is ENHRY and CDR2 is SYGVKD. The CDR3 length is 15 residues. CDR3 nucleotide sequence: TGTGCCATCAGTGGGAGGGGGCTGGGCACAGATACGCAGTATTTT. It encodes CAISGRGLGTDTQYF.

This clonotype was observed a few times. The V gene is TRBV6-2 or TRBV6-3, the J gene TRBJ2-3; 7 bases align to TRBD1. The CDR3 runs to 15 residues. The junction had 7 bases not matched to a gene; V was cut back by 5 bases and J by 2 bases. Germline CDR1 is MNHEY and CDR2 is SVGEGT. DNA for the CDR3: TGTGCCAGCAGTGAATCCGGGACAGACACAGATACGCAGTATTTT. It is translated as CASSESGTDTDTQYF.

This clonotype was seen many times. The chain is built from TRBV7-9 and TRBJ2-3; D uncertain. Germline V CDR1 and CDR2: SEHNR, FQNEAQ (reference sequence). V was shortened by 5 bases and J by 3 bases, with 3 bases between the two germline ends. The length of the CDR3 is 11 residues. For the CDR3, the DNA is TGTGCCAGCAGCCAAACAGATACGCAGTATTTT. It codes for CASSQTDTQYF.

This clonotype was counted only a few times. The chain is built from TRBV6-5 and TRBJ1-6; no definite D call. The length of the CDR3 is 14 residues. V was trimmed by 6 bases and J by 7 bases, leaving 13 bases between them. Per germline, CDR1 MNHEY and CDR2 SVGAGI. CDR3 sequence reads: CASRVPGVNSPLHF. The DNA for the CDR3 is TGTGCCAGCAGAGTGCCCGGGGTCAATTCACCCCTCCACTTT.

This clonotype occurred many times. This chain uses TRBV29-1 with TRBJ2-3, with a possible D match to TRBD1 (6 bases). The germline V gene encodes CDR1 SQVTM and CDR2 ANQGSEA. The V and J ends lost 4 bases and 1 base respectively, with 18 bases between them. CDR3 length: 16 residues. Here the CDR3 reads CSVGDVQGRRTDTQYF. For the CDR3, the DNA is TGCAGCGTTGGAGATGTGCAGGGGAGACGCACAGATACGCAGTATTTT.

This clonotype has only a few counts. This CDR3 is CASGECRDRPGTDTQYF. The CDR3 bases are TGCGCCAGCGGAGAATGTAGGGACAGACCTGGCACAGATACGCAGTATTTT. The V and J genes are TRBV5-1 and TRBJ2-3, with 7 nucleotides matching TRBD1. Trimming at V came to 7 bases and at J to 1 base, leaving 15 bases not matched to a gene. CDR1 is SGHRS and CDR2 is YFSETQ in the germline V gene. The CDR3 totals 17 residues.

At least ten counts were recorded for this clonotype. The V call is TRBV18, the J call TRBJ1-2; maybe TRBD1 (6 bases). The CDR3 consists of 14 residues. Germline-derived CDR1 and CDR2 are KGHSH and LQKENI. The V gene lost 3 bases and the J gene lost 5 bases, with 13 bases spanning the gap. The CDR3 loop reads CASSPFRTEYGYTF. The CDR3 DNA is TGTGCCAGCTCACCCTTCCGGACAGAATATGGCTACACCTTC.

This clonotype was counted a few times. This sequence joins TRBV9 and TRBJ1-1; maybe TRBD1 (6 bases). The CDR3 has 15 residues. Trimming pared 4 bases from V and 5 bases from J, leaving 18 bases between. Germline assignment: CDR1 SGDLS and CDR2 YYNGEE. CDR3 loop: CASSRGGTTETEAFF. The CDR3 nucleotides read TGTGCCAGCAGCCGAGGGGGAACAACAGAGACTGAAGCTTTCTTT.

The rearrangement links TRBV10-3 to TRBJ2-3; possible D gene TRBD2, 7 bases. This CDR3 has 14 residues. V was trimmed by 7 bases and J by 2 bases, leaving 13 bases between them. CDR1 ENHRY and CDR2 SYGVKD come from the germline V gene. The CDR3 sequence: CAITRGGATDTQYF. The DNA for the CDR3 is TGTGCCATCACAAGGGGGGGGGCCACAGATACGCAGTATTTT.